The count of the clone carrying this T cell receptor (beta chain) is one. The antigen is unknown. The CDR3 loop spans 14 amino acids. V lost 0 bases and J lost 7, with 10 bases in between. Germline CDR1 is KGHSH and CDR2 is LQKENI. The data are from a study of chemoradiotherapy in HPV16-positive cancers. Background on the study: Two HPV16-positive patients' cells yielded candidate HPV-specific clones and common motifs.

Study outcomes and limitations: Better recurrence-free survival went with HPV-responsive T-cell expansion in HPV16-positive patients. Only two HPV16-positive patients supplied the functional HPV-specificity definition. Candidate HPV-specific clones and E7-related TCR motifs grew in tumor during treatment.

Clones were read by immunoSEQ multiplex PCR, and TCRdb kept only the in-frame ones, dropping some. This sample has about 24,000 clones, with about 90% found just once. The chain joins TRBV18 to TRBJ1-5; D is unresolved. The sample in question was blood, obtained from a patient who underwent chemoradiotherapy. This sequence originates from a human donor with HPV-associated anogenital cancer. The CDR3 reads CASSPPGLGQPQHF. DNA of the CDR3: TGTGCCAGCTCACCACCGGGGTTGGGCCAGCCCCAGCATTTT.